The clone carrying this TCR beta chain was detected ten times or more. Its matching antigen is unknown. The sample comes from a study of CD8+CD57+ T cells in acquired aplastic anemia. Overall study context: DNA recovered from sorted CD4+ and CD8+ cells had a mean of approximately 3 ug. Study outcomes and limitations: Patients shared approximately 30 CD8+ CDR3 sequences with controls. Controls did not differ significantly from patients in CD8+ Simpson's diversity.

Patients selected for sequencing had displayed CD8+CD57+ cell expansion by flow cytometry. At blood sampling, none of the patients had yet received therapy. Trimming cost V 6 bases and J 3 bases, with 12 bases left between them. This CDR3 comprises 14 residues. Germline V gene lookup returns CDR1 LNHDA and CDR2 SQIVND (reference sequence). Genomic DNA acted as the template from which TCR beta VDJ combination and CDR3 sequence profiling were carried out. TCRdb independently ran MiXCR on the reads; one entry per CDR3 protein. This table holds 260,000 or so distinct CDR3 sequences, around 46% found once.

Sequencing used sorted CD4+, CD8+, or CD8+CD57+ T cells (not recorded which) from PBMCs. This TCR derives from a human donor with aplastic anemia. The rearrangement links TRBV19 to TRBJ2-1; D not certain. CDR3 nucleotide sequence: TGTGCCAGTAGCCAAAACCTTTTCTACAATGAGCAGTTCTTC. This codes for CASSQNLFYNEQFF. The full variable domain, in which reference TRBV19 and TRBJ2-1 provide the parts outside the CDR3, is DGGITQSPKYLFRKEGQNVTLSCEQNLNHDAMYWYRQDPGQGLRLIYYSQIVNDFQKGDIAEGYSVSREKKESFPLTVTSAQKNPTAFYLCASSQNLFYNEQFFGPGTRLTVL.